The T cell receptor beta chain under discussion was sequenced for a study of cytomegalovirus exposure and HLA in healthy donors. PCR used 60 Vbeta primers and 13 Jbeta primers. Libraries were prepared by immunoSEQ multiplex PCR; TCRdb keeps only in-frame clonotypes and omits some of them. Of over 50,000 clones listed, around 62% were seen once; the top ten hold about a sixth. J lost 3 bases, V lost 4 bases, and 6 bases had no gene match. The length of the CDR3 is 14 residues. Germline CDR1 and CDR2: SGHNT and YYREEE (reference sequence). This clone was found a few times. Its specificity is not known. Notes on the study in general: HLA restriction was apparent for most CMV-associated TCR beta chains in a later analysis. In vitro assays verified that a few CMV-associated chains recognized CMV antigens specifically.

The chain links TRBV5-4 to TRBJ2-7; 8 nucleotides agree with TRBD1. The TCR sequence derives from a man aged 35 to 55 in good health and CMV-seropositive. The sample taken for sequencing was PBMCs. This CDR3 is CASSPTTGDYEQYF. The CDR3 DNA sequence: TGTGCCAGCAGCCCGACGACAGGGGACTACGAGCAGTACTTC.